The 14 T cell receptor beta chains reported below all come from one sample, sequenced in a study of blood T cell repertoires in COVID-19. The protocol was immunoSEQ multiplex PCR, while the TCRdb copy is restricted to in-frame clones and leaves out a portion. The profile shows under 75,000 clones, approximately 89% of them singletons. Sequencing was performed on peripheral blood. These receptors were taken from a human donor in a cohort sampled during active COVID-19.

V is TRBV6-4 and J is TRBJ1-2; 7 bases agree with TRBD1. CDR3 length equals 12 residues. With V trimmed by 3 bases and J by 8 bases, 3 bases remained unmatched. In germline, CDR1 is MRHNA, CDR2 SNTAGT. This CDR3 reads CASSEGTAGYTF. The DNA for the CDR3 is TGTGCCAGCAGTGAAGGGACAGCAGGCTACACCTTC.

This clone has a handful of counts. The chain couples TRBV5-1 to TRBJ2-1; D is perhaps TRBD2 (5 bases). Looked up from germline, CDR1 is SGHRS and CDR2 is YFSETQ. Trimming shortened V by 0 bases and J by 0 bases, and 7 bases separated the two germline ends. This CDR3 has 15 residues. The CDR3 loop is CASSLEGSSYNEQFF. The CDR3 region has the DNA TGCGCCAGCAGCTTGGAAGGGAGCTCCTACAATGAGCAGTTCTTC.

This clone was seen a single time. The V gene is TRBV27, the J gene TRBJ2-1; 10 nucleotides line up with TRBD2. CDR3 length equals 17 residues. Germline-derived CDR1 and CDR2 are MNHEY and SMNVEV (reference sequence). The V and J ends lost 4 bases and 6 bases, in that order; junction bases with no gene match: 12. In DNA form, the CDR3 reads TGTGCCAGCAGTTCTAGGGGACCTAGCGGGAGTCGCAATGAGCAGTTCTTC. It translates to CASSSRGPSGSRNEQFF.

The chain uses TRBV7-3 and TRBJ2-1, with unresolved D. The CDR3 sequence is 13 residues long. Between the trimmed V and J ends, which lost 4 bases and 2 bases, there was a span of 6 bases. Germline V CDR1 and CDR2: SGHTA, FQGTGA. This CDR3 is CASSSSAYNEQFF. DNA for the CDR3: TGTGCCAGCAGCTCTTCAGCCTACAATGAGCAGTTCTTC.

The chain has TRBV6-1 and TRBJ2-1; 11 bases map to TRBD2. The CDR3 totals 17 residues. The germline gives CDR1 MNHNS, CDR2 SASEGT. J lost 3 bases, V lost 4 bases, and 8 bases had no gene match. The CDR3 region is CASSGSSGGTFYNEQFF. The CDR3, as DNA: TGTGCCAGCAGTGGTTCTAGCGGGGGGACCTTCTACAATGAGCAGTTCTTC.

This clone was seen just once. The rearrangement uses TRBV30 and TRBJ2-7, with a possible D match to TRBD1 (6 bases). CDR3 length: 17 residues. Trimming stripped 3 bases from V and 0 bases from J, with 21 bases between. Looked up from germline, CDR1 is GTSNPN and CDR2 is SVGIG (reference sequence). This CDR3 is CAWSHVRLRQVSYEQYF. The CDR3 bases are TGTGCCTGGAGCCACGTAAGGCTGAGACAGGTCTCCTACGAGCAGTACTTC.

The J gene is TRBJ2-2, the V gene TRBV10-2; TRBD1 matches at 9 bases. CDR1 WSHSY and CDR2 SAAADI come from the germline V gene. The trim removed 7 bases at V and 5 bases at J, leaving 5 bases unmatched. The CDR3 has 14 residues. CDR3 in amino acids: CASNPGQGTGELFF. The CDR3, as DNA: TGCGCCAGCAACCCGGGACAGGGAACCGGGGAGCTGTTTTTT.

This clone was detected only a few times. The chain combines TRBV21-1 with TRBJ2-3; the table calls TRBD1, which could not be checked here. TRBV21-1 corresponds to a pseudogene. The CDR3 has 17 residues. CDR3 DNA sequence: TGTGCCAGCAGCCTTTCCACAGGGGGATCTAGCACAGATACGCAGTATTTT. Its translation is CASSLSTGGSSTDTQYF.

This chain joins TRBV5-1 and TRBJ2-2; 11 bases match TRBD2. Germline V lookup: CDR1 SGHRS, CDR2 YFSETQ. This CDR3 is built from 15 residues. J lost 3 bases, V lost 2 bases, and 0 bases had no gene match. The CDR3 sequence is CASSLLAGDTGELFF. DNA of the CDR3: TGCGCCAGCAGCTTACTAGCGGGGGACACCGGGGAGCTGTTTTTT.

The rearrangement joins TRBV25-1 to TRBJ2-1, with D uncertain. Germline assignment: CDR1 MGHDK and CDR2 SYGVNS. V lost 3 bases and J 6 bases, leaving 6 bases between the germline ends. CDR3 length equals 12 residues. The CDR3 DNA follows: TGTGCCAGCAGTGATCTCTCCAATGAGCAGTTCTTC. Translating it yields CASSDLSNEQFF.

The rearrangement uses TRBV7-2 and TRBJ2-4; tentatively, D is TRBD2 (5 bases). V was shortened by 2 bases and J by 3 bases, with 11 bases between the two germline ends. Germline V gene sequence: CDR1 SGHTA, CDR2 FQGNSA. The CDR3 length is 15 residues. DNA of the CDR3: TGTGCCAGCAGCTTAAGAGGGCCAGTCAAAAACATTCAGTACTTC. Translated, it gives CASSLRGPVKNIQYF.

The CDR3 nucleotides read TGTGCCAGCAGTTGGAGCGGGACAGGGGTTTACGAGCAGTACTTC. It encodes CASSWSGTGVYEQYF. The rearrangement uses TRBV28 and TRBJ2-7; 10 bases fit TRBD1. The CDR3 length is 15 residues. Germline-derived CDR1 and CDR2 are MDHEN and SYDVKM. V trimming: 4 bases; J trimming: 4 bases; junction bases outside the gene matches: 7.

V gene TRBV5-1 combines with J gene TRBJ2-3, with D hard to call. Germline V gene data show CDR1 as SGHRS and CDR2 as YFSETQ. V gave up 4 bases and J gave up 4 bases, with 16 bases separating them. The CDR3 extends over 15 amino acids. Here the CDR3 DNA reads TGCGCCAGCAGCGCAAATTACCTTCGGGCAGATACGCAGTATTTT. It codes for CASSANYLRADTQYF.

The genes are TRBV5-4 and TRBJ2-7; possible D gene TRBD2, 5 bases. V was trimmed by 4 bases and J by 5 bases, leaving 19 bases between them. This CDR3 region has 15 residues. Germline CDR1 is SGHNT and CDR2 is YYREEE (reference sequence). The CDR3 bases are TGTGCCAGCAGCCGCGACTCAGCCCGGGGAAACGAGCAGTACTTC. Its protein is CASSRDSARGNEQYF.